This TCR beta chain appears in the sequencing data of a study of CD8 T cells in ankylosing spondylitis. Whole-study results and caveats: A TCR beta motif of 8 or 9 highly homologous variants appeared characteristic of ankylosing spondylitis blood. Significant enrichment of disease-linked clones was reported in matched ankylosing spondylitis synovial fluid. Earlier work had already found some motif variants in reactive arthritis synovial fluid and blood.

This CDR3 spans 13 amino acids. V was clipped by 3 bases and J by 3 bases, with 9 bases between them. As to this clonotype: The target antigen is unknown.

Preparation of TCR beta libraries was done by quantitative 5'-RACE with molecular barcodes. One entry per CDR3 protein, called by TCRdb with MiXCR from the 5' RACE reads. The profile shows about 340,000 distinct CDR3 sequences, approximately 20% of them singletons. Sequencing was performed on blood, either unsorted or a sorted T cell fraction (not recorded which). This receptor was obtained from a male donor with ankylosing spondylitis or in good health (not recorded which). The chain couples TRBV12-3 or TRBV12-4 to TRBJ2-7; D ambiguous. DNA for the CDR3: TGTGCCAGCAGTTTTACAGAGATCTACGAGCAGTACTTC. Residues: CASSFTEIYEQYF.